Reported below is one T cell receptor beta chain. No antigen is known for it. No base quality information exists; no much larger clone differs at one position. The CDR3 covers 14 residues, taking in both the cysteine and the phenylalanine. Left in the record is the CDR3 DNA by itself, 42 bases read in frame from the first base. V loses 0 bases of germline sequence and J loses 5 bases, and the interval between the two ends is 9 bases. In the germline V gene, CDR1 corresponds to SGDLS and CDR2 to YYNGEE. Libraries were constructed by 5' RACE. Sequenced on an Illumina HiSeq 2500. A second PCR of roughly 7 to 12 cycles was performed with a sample-barcoded 5' primer and a J-beta primer mix. A unique molecular identifier was introduced onto each TCR beta cDNA molecule by a template-switch 5' adaptor carrying 12 random nucleotides. At least 3 million CDR3-containing paired-end reads were obtained from each sample. All of the RNA was converted into first-strand cDNA using the Mint cDNA synthesis kit, with a TRBC-specific oligonucleotide serving as the primer. Following uracil-DNA glycosylase treatment, all cDNA underwent a first 18-cycle PCR with the universal primers M1SS and BC2_uni_R. As for how the authors treated the data: Each sample was normalized by randomly selecting 1 million high-quality reads, each carrying a distinct molecular identifier. Instead of being binned into consensus sequences, reads that shared molecular identifiers were thrown out. MiTCR, set to a Q25 quality threshold and the strictest error-elimination algorithm, was used for CDR3 identification, clonotype clustering and error correction. Lower-bound total TCR beta diversity was estimated with a nonparametric unseen species model using Euler transformation. The public sequencing data were trimmed at Q25 with fastp and processed into clonotypes with MiXCR by TCRdb, which kept only in-frame beta chains. CDR3 protein sequences are deduplicated, and each keeps its most common genes and DNA. Clone size and V and J calls follow TCRdb, not the original study. Present in this sample are 600,000 to 850,000 distinct CDR3 sequences, roughly 41% of which were seen just once. About 20% of the sample is taken by the ten largest.

The sample comes from a study of blood T cells in healthy people across ages (dated by TCRdb to the mid-2010s). About the study as a whole: In model experiments, template switching captured roughly one uniquely barcoded TCR beta cDNA molecule for every two T cells. Using deep sequencing normalized with unique cDNA molecular identifiers, the study measured how TCR beta repertoire diversity changes with age. To avoid experimental bias, donors of different ages were distributed randomly across sequencing lanes. For two donors (one aged 18 to 30 and one aged 80 or older), the study analyzed two additional independent replicas of 1 million unique cDNA reads from the same blood draw. Four age groups were formed from the donors: young (average 16 years), middle-aged (just under 40), aged (about 62) and long-lived (around 82).

The donors were roughly 38 Caucasian individuals from Russia, aged roughly 6 to 100 years, who were systemically healthy. Each donor gave 8 to 10 milliliters of peripheral blood, drawn into EDTA-treated Vacutainer tubes. Ficoll-Paque density-gradient centrifugation was used to isolate PBMCs, with at least 6 million obtained per sample. Trizol reagent was used to extract total RNA from PBMCs, with at least 5.5 micrograms per sample. For every donor, an aliquot of PBMCs went through flow cytometry to measure the percentages of naive CD45RAhigh/CD27high T cells. The paper's findings and limits, for the study overall: Compared with the aged group, the long-lived group had more naive CD4+ T cells, fewer expanded clones and increased TCR diversity, a pattern suggesting age selection. Observed TCR beta diversity correlated strongly with the percentage of naive T cells measured by flow cytometry. Estimates of total diversity from one million sequenced T cells were regarded as lower bounds and underestimates. Observed TCR beta diversity per million T cells fell roughly linearly with age, and a significant reduction was already apparent by age approximately 41. Conclusive comparison of naive and antigen-experienced compartments was prevented by the profiling of bulk unsorted PBMCs. Donor CMV infection status was unknown, potentially confounding age-related changes in expanded clonotypes.

The chain is encoded by TRBV9 joined to TRBJ1-5; the D gene identity is not certain. Sequenced input: blood. The sequence came from a woman aged 55-69 years in good health. The sequenced DNA is TGTGCCAGCAGCGTAGATGCGGATTATCAGCCCCAGCATTTT. It encodes CASSVDADYQPQHF.